The sequence of this TCR beta chain was determined in a study of beta chain features in type 1 diabetes. As concerns this clone: Its antigen is as yet unknown.

Study-wide results and limits: There were fewer insertions and more deletions at the VDJ junctions of type 1 diabetes patients. For patients, the naive, central memory and Treg TCRB repertoires appeared more alike than for healthy donors.

The CDR3 runs 11 residues. Germline CDR1 is MDHEN and CDR2 is SYDVKM. V was cut by 10 bases and J by 8 bases, with 14 bases left in between. By way of CD45RO/CCR7/CD25/CD127/CD95/CD27, the CD4+ regulatory, stem cell-like memory, central memory and naive cells were sorted. Expressed TCRB transcripts got sequenced, as all isolated RNA was reverse transcribed. Repertoires were generated with immunoSEQ multiplex PCR, while TCRdb's copy carries only in-frame clones and drops some. Among around 300,000 clones listed, 14% were seen once. Input material: central memory CD4+ T cells from blood. The clonotype comes from a man aged 25-40 years in good health. This sequence joins TRBV28 and TRBJ1-2; D not resolved. This chain's CDR3 is CAIQLGKGYTF. CDR3 DNA sequence: TGTGCCATCCAATTGGGCAAAGGCTACACCTTC.